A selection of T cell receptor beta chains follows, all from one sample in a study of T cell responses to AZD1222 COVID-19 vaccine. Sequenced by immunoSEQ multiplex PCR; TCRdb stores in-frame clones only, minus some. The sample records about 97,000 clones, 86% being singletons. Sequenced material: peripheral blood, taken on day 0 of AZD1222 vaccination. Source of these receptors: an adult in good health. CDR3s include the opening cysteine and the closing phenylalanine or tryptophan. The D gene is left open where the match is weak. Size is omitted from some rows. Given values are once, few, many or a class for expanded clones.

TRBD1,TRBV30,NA,CAWSPWGQPSYGYTF
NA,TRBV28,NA,CASSLNRDNYGYTF
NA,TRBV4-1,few,CASSHPPARVGAFF
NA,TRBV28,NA,CASSSYRPDTEAFF
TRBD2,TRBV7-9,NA,CASSSTSGTFGELFF
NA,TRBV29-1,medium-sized,CSVSQGSYSGNTIYF
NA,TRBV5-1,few,CASSLGRETFEAFF
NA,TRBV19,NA,CARHRELYGYTF
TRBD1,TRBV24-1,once,CATRQGAGDTQYF
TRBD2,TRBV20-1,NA,CSASHSGGSYNEQFF
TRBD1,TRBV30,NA,CAWSVDRGLYGYTF
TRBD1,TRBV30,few,CAWSVSGQGVGEAFF
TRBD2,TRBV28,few,CASSLGGRGRSGANVLTF
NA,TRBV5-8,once,CASSLGAGGTGQPQHF
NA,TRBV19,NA,CASSIVQGTTGELFF
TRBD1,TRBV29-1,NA,CSVPVGQESFF
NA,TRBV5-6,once,CASSFGRQETQYF
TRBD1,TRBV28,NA,CASSLGTGAYEQYF
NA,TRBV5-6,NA,CASSWGTRNQPQHF
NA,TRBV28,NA,CASSSLKLTSRSNLEAFF